This entry is about one TCR beta chain. Its antigen remains unidentified. Germline CDR1 and CDR2: WSHSY and SAAADI. The CDR3 runs 14 residues. Trimming took 6 bases from V and 2 from J, leaving 12 bases between them. PCR primers comprised 60 Vbeta and 13 Jbeta primers. TCRdb keeps only in-frame clones here, not all; method: immunoSEQ multiplex PCR. The table shows roughly 150,000 clones, with about four fifths occurring only once. These data come from a study of cytomegalovirus exposure and HLA in healthy donors. Study-wide background: The Caucasian-associated ancestry cluster contained about 80% of the approximately 410 genotyped donors. General study results and limits: In terms of immune exposure information, only CMV serostatus was available.

The receptor was isolated from a male donor in good health and CMV-seropositive. V and J are TRBV10-2 and TRBJ2-3; a possible D gene is TRBD1 (6 bases). Sample: PBMCs. CDR3 DNA: TGCGCCAGCAGGATTACAGGGACCACAGATACGCAGTATTTT. Encoded protein: CASRITGTTDTQYF.